This record looks at one T cell receptor beta chain sequence and its context. Its antigen is unknown. The length of the CDR3 is 15 residues. V was shortened by 0 bases and J by 9 bases, with 13 bases between the two germline ends. Looked up from germline, CDR1 is SGHRS and CDR2 is YFSETQ. This specimen comes from a study of cytomegalovirus exposure and HLA in healthy donors. The protocol was immunoSEQ multiplex PCR, while the TCRdb copy is restricted to in-frame clones and leaves out a portion. The table has almost 200,000 clones, approximately 78% seen once. Points from the study as a whole: Most TCR sequences were rare, but some public TCRs occurred in many donors. That first-cohort TCR clusters tended to co-occur in the roughly 110 validation repertoires was found in a later analysis.

The source material was PBMCs. The source is a woman aged 25 to 45 in good health and CMV-seronegative. The chain couples TRBV5-1 to TRBJ1-6; D uncertain. The CDR3, as DNA: TGCGCCAGCAGCTTGGCCAGGTCCGTGGGTTCACCCCTCCACTTT. It translates to CASSLARSVGSPLHF.